This T cell receptor (beta chain) was documented in a study of blood T cell repertoires in COVID-19. Whole-study context: Samples taken during acute and convalescent COVID-19 were collected in the United States, Italy and Spain.

The CDR3 extends over 14 amino acids. Germline values: CDR1 SGHRS, CDR2 YFSETQ. V was pared by 0 bases and J by 5 bases, with 12 bases between. In the authors' workflow: Reference gene primers were amplified, and this amplification served to estimate nucleated cell counts. The protocol was immunoSEQ multiplex PCR, while the TCRdb copy is restricted to in-frame clones and leaves out a portion. V, J and clone size derive from that table, while D and trimming were established from the DNA sequence. The sample includes some 300,000 clones, around 86% seen only once; the top ten take 1.7%. The TCR sequence derives from a woman between 40 and 50 years old who had recovered from COVID-19. Sequenced: PBMCs or T cells enriched from blood (not recorded which). J is TRBJ2-7 and V is TRBV5-1; no reliable D call. The CDR3 DNA reads TGCGCCAGCAGCTTGGCTGGGCAAACCGACGAGCAGTACTTC. Translation: CASSLAGQTDEQYF.